This TCR beta chain is drawn from a study of CD8+ T cells in alopecia areata. On the study more broadly: Treatment with tofacitinib (6 to 18 months) was followed by 6 months off drug.

Extraction and reverse transcription of RNA yielded cDNA as the sequencing template. TCRdb's copy holds only in-frame clones and misses some; the assay was immunoSEQ multiplex PCR. The sample lists over 85,000 clones; 41% were seen once. Researchers gathered lesional scalp punch biopsies and peripheral blood from patients with alopecia areata. In regard to this clone: Its antigen is unknown.

Germline CDR1 and CDR2: SGHAT and FQNNGV. The germline V and J ends were trimmed by 2 bases and 0 bases, with 16 bases remaining between them. This CDR3 region has 18 residues. The study's findings and limits: Besides other cells, scalp samples also yield sequences of resident alphabeta T cells from normal skin.

The rearrangement links TRBV11-2 to TRBJ1-4, with D tentatively TRBD1 (5 bases). The sample was CD4+ T cells sorted from blood. The sequence was collected from a human donor with alopecia areata. In nucleotides, the CDR3 is TGTGCCAGCAGCTTATTGGCAGGGACCAGTGCAACTAATGAAAAACTGTTTTTT. It codes for CASSLLAGTSATNEKLFF.